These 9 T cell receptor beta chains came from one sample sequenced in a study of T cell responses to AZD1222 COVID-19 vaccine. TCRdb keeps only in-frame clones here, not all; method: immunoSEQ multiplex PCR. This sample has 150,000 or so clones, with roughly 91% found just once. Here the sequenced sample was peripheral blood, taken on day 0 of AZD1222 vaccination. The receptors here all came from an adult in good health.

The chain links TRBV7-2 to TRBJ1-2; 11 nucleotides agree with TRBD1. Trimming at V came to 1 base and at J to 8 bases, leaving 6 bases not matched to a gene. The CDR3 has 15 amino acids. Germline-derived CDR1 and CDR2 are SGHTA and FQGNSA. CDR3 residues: CASSLGTGGALGYTF. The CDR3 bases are TGTGCCAGCAGCTTAGGGACAGGGGGCGCACTAGGCTACACCTTC.

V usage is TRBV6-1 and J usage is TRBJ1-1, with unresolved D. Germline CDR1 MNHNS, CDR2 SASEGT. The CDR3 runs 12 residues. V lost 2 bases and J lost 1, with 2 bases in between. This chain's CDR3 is CASSERNTEAFF. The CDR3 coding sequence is TGTGCCAGCAGTGAACGGAACACTGAAGCTTTCTTT.

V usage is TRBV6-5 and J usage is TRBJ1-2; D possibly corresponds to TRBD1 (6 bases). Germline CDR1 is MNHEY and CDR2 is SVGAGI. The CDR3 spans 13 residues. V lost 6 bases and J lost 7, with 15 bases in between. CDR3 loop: CASRYGTTTGYTF. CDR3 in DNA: TGTGCCAGCAGGTATGGGACAACCACTGGCTACACCTTC.

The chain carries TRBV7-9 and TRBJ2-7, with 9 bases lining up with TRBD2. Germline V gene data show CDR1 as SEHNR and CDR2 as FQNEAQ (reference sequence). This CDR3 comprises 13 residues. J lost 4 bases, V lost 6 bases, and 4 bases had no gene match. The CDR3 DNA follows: TGTGCCAGCAGTAGACTAGCGGAGTACGAGCAGTACTTC. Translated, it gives CASSRLAEYEQYF.

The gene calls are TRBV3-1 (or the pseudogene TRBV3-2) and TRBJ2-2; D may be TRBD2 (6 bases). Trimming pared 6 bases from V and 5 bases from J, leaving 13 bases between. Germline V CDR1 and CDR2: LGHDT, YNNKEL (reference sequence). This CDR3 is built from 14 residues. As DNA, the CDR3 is TGTGCCAGCAGTCGTACGGCGGGAACCGGGGAGCTGTTTTTT. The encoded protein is CASSRTAGTGELFF.

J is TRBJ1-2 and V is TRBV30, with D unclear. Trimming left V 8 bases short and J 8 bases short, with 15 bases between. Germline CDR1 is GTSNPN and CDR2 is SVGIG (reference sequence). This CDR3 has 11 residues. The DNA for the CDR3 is TGTGCCGGTCACGGAAGTAAAGGCTACACCTTC. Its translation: CAGHGSKGYTF.

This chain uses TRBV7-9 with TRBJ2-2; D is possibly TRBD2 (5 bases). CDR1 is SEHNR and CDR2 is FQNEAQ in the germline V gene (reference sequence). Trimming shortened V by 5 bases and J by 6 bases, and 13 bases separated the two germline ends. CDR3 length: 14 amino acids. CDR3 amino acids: CASSPRASSGELFF. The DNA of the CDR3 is TGTGCCAGCAGCCCGAGGGCTTCCTCCGGGGAGCTGTTTTTT.

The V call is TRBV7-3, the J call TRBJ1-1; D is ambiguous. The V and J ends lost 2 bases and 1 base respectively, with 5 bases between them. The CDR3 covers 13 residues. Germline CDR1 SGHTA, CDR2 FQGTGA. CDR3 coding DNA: TGTGCCAGCAGCTTACAGCCGAACACTGAAGCTTTCTTT. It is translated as CASSLQPNTEAFF.

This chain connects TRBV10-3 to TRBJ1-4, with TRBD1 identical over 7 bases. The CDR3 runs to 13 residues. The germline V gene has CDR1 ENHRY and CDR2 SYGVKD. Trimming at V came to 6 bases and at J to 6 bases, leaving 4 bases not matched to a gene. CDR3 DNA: TGTGCCATCAGCGACAGGGTAGATGAAAAACTGTTTTTT. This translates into CAISDRVDEKLFF.